The sequence of this TCR beta chain was determined in a study of T cells expressing NK-cell markers. Germline CDR1 KGHDR, CDR2 SFDVKD. The CDR3 totals 16 residues. From its re-call of the 5' RACE reads, TCRdb lists each CDR3 protein once, without DNA. The sample's table shows 150,000 to 180,000 distinct CDR3 sequences. V usage is TRBV24-1 and J usage is TRBJ1-5. The receptor's source is a woman in her 50s in good health. The material sequenced was blood T cells: a sorted CD56 or NKG2C T cell subset, CD4+ or CD8+ T cells, or bulk PBMC T cells (not recorded which). This chain's CDR3 is CATSDRTENSNQPQHF.